This T cell receptor beta chain was captured by sequencing in a study of blood T cell repertoires in COVID-19. At the level of the study: The United States, Italy and Spain provided the acute and convalescent COVID-19 samples. T cells, B-cell-depleted T cells, or PBMCs supplied cDNA or gDNA.

With V trimmed by 2 bases and J by 5 bases, 11 bases remained unmatched. Per germline, CDR1 MNHNS and CDR2 SASEGT. The CDR3 totals 16 residues. This clone occurred once. In the authors' workflow: Amplification of reference gene primers provided the estimated nucleated cell counts. Clones were read by immunoSEQ multiplex PCR, and TCRdb kept only the in-frame ones, dropping some. The V and J calls and clone size come from that table; D and trimming were worked out from the DNA. The table shows just over 90,000 clones, with 75% to 90% occurring only once. This clonotype was sampled from a woman over 75 with acute or convalescent COVID-19. Sequencing was carried out using peripheral blood. This chain joins TRBV6-1 and TRBJ2-7; TRBD1 matches 8 bases. CDR3 amino acids: CASSETMAGGHHEQYF. The DNA for the CDR3 is TGTGCCAGCAGTGAAACGATGGCAGGGGGCCACCACGAGCAGTACTTC.